Listed below are T cell receptor beta chains from one sample, sequenced in a study of blood T cell repertoires in COVID-19. Assay used: immunoSEQ multiplex PCR; TCRdb lists only in-frame clones, some missing. Counted here are approximately 190,000 clones, around 86% occurring once; the ten biggest clones make up around 23%. The sample was PBMCs or T cells enriched from blood (not recorded which). The receptors here all came from a woman between 40 and 55 years old in a cohort exposed to, infected with or recovered from COVID-19 (not recorded which). The conserved cysteine and the conserved F or W are not part of the CDR3 here. A D gene is named only where the DNA matches it firmly. Rows give clone size only sometimes, using once, few, many, or a class for an expanded clone.

-	TRBV3-1/TRBV3-2	13	TRBJ2-5	-	ASSLSRGRVETQY
TRBD1	TRBV5-1	13	TRBJ2-1	-	ASSEGTGVYNEQF
-	TRBV2	14	TRBJ2-2	-	ASSANRVWNTGELF
-	TRBV27	11	TRBJ1-5	-	ASRYKGGQPQH
-	TRBV11-3	14	TRBJ2-1	once	ASSLAGRAAYNEQF
-	TRBV2	11	TRBJ2-7	-	ASTQGPRYEQY
-	TRBV5-1	10	TRBJ2-7	once	ASSIADHEQY
-	TRBV9	13	TRBJ2-2	-	ASSVGGGNTGELF
-	TRBV10-2	13	TRBJ2-3	once	ASSERLGRADTQY
-	TRBV5-1	16	TRBJ2-1	-	ASQWGDQRFSSYNEQF
TRBD2	TRBV27	12	TRBJ2-7	-	ASSVAGVVHEQY
-	TRBV6-9	16	TRBJ2-2	few	ASSLLLKAPTNTGELF
TRBD1	TRBV9	17	TRBJ1-1	-	ASSVYRDRGIIPHTEAF
-	TRBV10-3	13	TRBJ1-4	-	AISEPQGGQEKLF
-	TRBV30	12	TRBJ2-7	-	AWSVSGLFYEQY
-	TRBV20-1	9	TRBJ1-2	once	SARDFYGYT
-	TRBV5-1	12	TRBJ1-2	-	ASSASGGNYGYT
-	TRBV4-1	15	TRBJ1-2	once	ASSQEFGGAPSYGYT
-	TRBV7-8	13	TRBJ2-3	-	ASTSGERSTDTQY
-	TRBV6-6	10	TRBJ1-2	-	ASRDRSYGYT
-	TRBV7-9	14	TRBJ1-2	-	ASSLDRVLNGNGYT
-	TRBV5-4	13	TRBJ2-1	-	ASSPNIRVYNEQF
-	TRBV4-1	14	TRBJ1-4	once	ASSQTVPATNEKLF
-	TRBV19	11	TRBJ1-2	-	ASSAGISYGYT
-	TRBV19	13	TRBJ1-4	-	ASGAQGRVDEKLF
TRBD2	TRBV29-1	16	TRBJ2-3	-	SVEGGMGTSGSTDTQY
TRBD1	TRBV15	13	TRBJ2-1	-	ATSRGQGEYNEQF
-	TRBV5-8	11	TRBJ2-7	-	ASSLEGDYEQY
-	TRBV7-2	12	TRBJ1-2	few	ASSFSGGVYGYT
-	TRBV5-1	9	TRBJ2-7	-	ASSLLGEQY
TRBD1	TRBV4-1	13	TRBJ1-5	-	ASSQGQGRYQPQH
TRBD2	TRBV11-2	14	TRBJ2-7	-	ASSTPGGSRIYEQY
-	TRBV27	14	TRBJ1-1	-	ASSLSSRQGWTEAF
-	TRBV6-6	13	TRBJ2-5	once	ASSARGVNQETQY
-	TRBV18	10	TRBJ1-1	-	ASSREATEAF
-	TRBV11-3	10	TRBJ2-1	-	ASSYSYNEQF
TRBD1	TRBV25-1	13	TRBJ1-5	once	ASPGPRGRDQPQH